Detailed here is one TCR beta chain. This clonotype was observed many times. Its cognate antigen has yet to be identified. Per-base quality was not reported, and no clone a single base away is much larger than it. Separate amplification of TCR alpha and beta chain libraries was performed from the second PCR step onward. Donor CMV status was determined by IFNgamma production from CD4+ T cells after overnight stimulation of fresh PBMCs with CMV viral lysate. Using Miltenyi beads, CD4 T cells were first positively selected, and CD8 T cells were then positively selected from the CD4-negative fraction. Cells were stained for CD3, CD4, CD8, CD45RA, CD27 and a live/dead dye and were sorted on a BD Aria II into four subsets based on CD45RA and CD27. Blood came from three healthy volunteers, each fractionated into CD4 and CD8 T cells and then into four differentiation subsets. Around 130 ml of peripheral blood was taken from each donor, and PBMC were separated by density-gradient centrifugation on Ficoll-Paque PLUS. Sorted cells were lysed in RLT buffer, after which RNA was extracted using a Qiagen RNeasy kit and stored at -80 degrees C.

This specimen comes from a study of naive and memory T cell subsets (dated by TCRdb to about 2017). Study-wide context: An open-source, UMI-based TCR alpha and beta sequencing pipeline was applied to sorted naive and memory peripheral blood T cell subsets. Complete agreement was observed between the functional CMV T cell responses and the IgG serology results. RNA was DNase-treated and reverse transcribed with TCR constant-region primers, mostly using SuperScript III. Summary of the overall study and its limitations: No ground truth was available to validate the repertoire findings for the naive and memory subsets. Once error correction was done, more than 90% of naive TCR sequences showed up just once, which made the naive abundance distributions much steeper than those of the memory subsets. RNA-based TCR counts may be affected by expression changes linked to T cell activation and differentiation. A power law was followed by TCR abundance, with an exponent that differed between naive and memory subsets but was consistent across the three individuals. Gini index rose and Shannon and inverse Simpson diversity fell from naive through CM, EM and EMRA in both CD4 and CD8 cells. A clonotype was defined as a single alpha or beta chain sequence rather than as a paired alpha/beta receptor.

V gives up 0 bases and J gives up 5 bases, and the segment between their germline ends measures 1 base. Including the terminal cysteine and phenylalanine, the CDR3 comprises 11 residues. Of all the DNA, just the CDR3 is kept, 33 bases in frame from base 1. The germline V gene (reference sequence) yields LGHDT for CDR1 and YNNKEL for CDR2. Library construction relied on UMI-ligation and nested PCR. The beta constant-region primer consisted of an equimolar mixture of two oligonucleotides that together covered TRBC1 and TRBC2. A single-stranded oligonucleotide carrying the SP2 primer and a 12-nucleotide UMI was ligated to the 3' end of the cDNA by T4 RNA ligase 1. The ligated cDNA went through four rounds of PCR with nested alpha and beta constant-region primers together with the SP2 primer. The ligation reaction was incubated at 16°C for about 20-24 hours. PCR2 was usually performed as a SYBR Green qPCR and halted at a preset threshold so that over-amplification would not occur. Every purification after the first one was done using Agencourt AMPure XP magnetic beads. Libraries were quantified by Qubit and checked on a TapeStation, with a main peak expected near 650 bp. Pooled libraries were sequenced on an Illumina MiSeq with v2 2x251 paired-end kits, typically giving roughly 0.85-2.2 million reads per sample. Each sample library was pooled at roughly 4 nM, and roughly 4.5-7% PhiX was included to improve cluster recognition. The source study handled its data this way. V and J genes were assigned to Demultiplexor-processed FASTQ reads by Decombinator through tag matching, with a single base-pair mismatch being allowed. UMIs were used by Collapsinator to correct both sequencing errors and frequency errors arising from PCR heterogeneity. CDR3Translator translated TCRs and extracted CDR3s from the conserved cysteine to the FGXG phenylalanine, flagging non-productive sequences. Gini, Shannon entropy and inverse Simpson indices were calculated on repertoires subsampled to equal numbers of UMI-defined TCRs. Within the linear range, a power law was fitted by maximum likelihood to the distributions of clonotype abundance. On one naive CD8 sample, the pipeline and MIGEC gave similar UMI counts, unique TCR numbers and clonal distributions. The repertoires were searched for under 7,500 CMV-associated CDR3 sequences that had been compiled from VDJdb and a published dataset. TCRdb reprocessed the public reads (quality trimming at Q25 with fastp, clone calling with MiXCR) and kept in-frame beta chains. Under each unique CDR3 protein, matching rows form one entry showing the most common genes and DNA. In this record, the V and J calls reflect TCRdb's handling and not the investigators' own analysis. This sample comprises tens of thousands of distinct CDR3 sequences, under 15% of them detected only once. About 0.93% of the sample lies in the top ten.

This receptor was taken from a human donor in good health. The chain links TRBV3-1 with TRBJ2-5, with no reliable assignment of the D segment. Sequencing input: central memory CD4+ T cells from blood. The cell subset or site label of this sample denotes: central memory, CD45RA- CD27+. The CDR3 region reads CASSQEETQYF. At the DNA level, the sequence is TGTGCCAGCAGCCAAGAGGAGACCCAGTACTTC.